The TCR beta chain under discussion was sequenced for a study of T cells in Graves' hyperthyroidism and ophthalmopathy. Background on the study: Peripheral blood was secured at the point of initial diagnosis, before any treatment. Study conclusions and caveats: In simple terms, a model built on 13 V-J features told ophthalmopathy apart from stable hyperthyroidism. The model foresaw ophthalmopathy a median 6.5 months prior to onset.

This clonotype was seen many times. As yet, its antigen is unknown. The CDR3 regions of TCR beta were amplified from RNA transcripts. HTBI primers drove first-round RT-PCR of the TCR CDR3. TCRdb re-called the multiplex PCR reads with MiXCR, one entry per CDR3 protein. The sample contains over 250,000 distinct CDR3 sequences, 25% to 30% of which appear only once. From germline, CDR1 is SGHVS and CDR2 FQNEAQ. V lost 4 bases and J lost 3; bases outside the gene matches: 14. There are 18 residues in the CDR3. The clonotype was recovered from a man aged 35-49 years with Graves' hyperthyroidism that later progressed to Graves' ophthalmopathy. J is TRBJ1-5 and V is TRBV7-8; 8 positions match TRBD1. The sequenced sample consisted of blood. CDR3 nucleotide sequence: TGTGCCAGCAGCTGGGGAATGTGGGACAGGCGTATCAATCAGCCCCAGCATTTT. It translates to CASSWGMWDRRINQPQHF.